Listed below are T cell receptor beta chains from one sample, sequenced in a study of cytomegalovirus exposure and HLA in healthy donors. Libraries were prepared by immunoSEQ multiplex PCR; TCRdb keeps only in-frame clonotypes and omits some of them. The table lists about 180,000 clones, about 86% of them singletons, with approximately 1.4% in the top ten. Material: PBMCs. The receptors shown here come from a woman under 40 in good health and CMV-seronegative. CDR3s include the opening cysteine and the closing phenylalanine or tryptophan. D genes are given only for firm matches. Clone size is shown for a subset of rows, as once, few, many or a class of expanded clone.

abundance | j_gene | d_gene | v_gene | CDR3nt | CDR3aa
. | TRBJ2-7 | . | TRBV15 | TGTGCCACCAGGGGGACTGGGTACGAGCAGTACTTC | CATRGTGYEQYF
. | TRBJ2-7 | TRBD1 | TRBV2 | TGTGCCAGCAGAGGGACAGGGGAGTACGAGCAGTACTTC | CASRGTGEYEQYF
. | TRBJ1-6 | . | TRBV10-3 | TGTGCCATCAGTGAGGGCCAGATCGGGGAGCCCCTCCACTTT | CAISEGQIGEPLHF
. | TRBJ2-7 | . | TRBV7-9 | TGTGCCAGCAGCACCAGGACTGGGCACTACGAGCAGTACTTC | CASSTRTGHYEQYF
once | TRBJ2-3 | . | TRBV5-1 | TGCGCCAGCACCAATTCAGATACGCAGTATTTT | CASTNSDTQYF
few | TRBJ1-1 | . | TRBV10-3 | TGTGCCATCAGTGAGTCGGAACAGAAGAACACTGAAGCTTTCTTT | CAISESEQKNTEAFF
. | TRBJ2-3 | TRBD2 | TRBV5-1 | TGCGCCAGCAGCTCCCCTACTAGCGGGGGGGCCACTGCAGATACGCAGTATTTT | CASSSPTSGGATADTQYF
. | TRBJ2-7 | TRBD2 | TRBV13 | TGTGCCAGCAGCTTGGGAGGGACTCAATCCTACGAGCAGTACTTC | CASSLGGTQSYEQYF
. | TRBJ1-2 | . | TRBV27 | TGTGCCAGCAGTTTTGATGGGGCTTGGAGCGGCTACACCTTC | CASSFDGAWSGYTF
. | TRBJ2-3 | . | TRBV27 | TGTGCCAGCAGTTTTGGACAGATCCCGGGTACGCAGTATTTT | CASSFGQIPGTQYF
. | TRBJ2-3 | . | TRBV19 | TGTGCCAGTAGTCTAAGCTGGGCAAGCACAGATACGCAGTATTTT | CASSLSWASTDTQYF
once | TRBJ1-1 | TRBD1 | TRBV27 | TGTGCCAGCAGTTCTTATGACAGGGACACTGAAGCTTTCTTT | CASSSYDRDTEAFF
. | TRBJ2-2 | . | TRBV5-1 | TGCGCCAGCAGCTTGGCGCCGGGGGGCCCCGGGGAGCTGTTTTTT | CASSLAPGGPGELFF
once | TRBJ2-5 | TRBD2 | TRBV5-4 | TGTGCCAGCAGCGGGGCCTCGGGGGGTCAAGAGACCCAGTACTTC | CASSGASGGQETQYF
. | TRBJ2-4 | . | TRBV7-2 | TGTGCCAGCAGCCCTGGGAGATCTCTAGCCAAAAACATTCAGTACTTC | CASSPGRSLAKNIQYF
. | TRBJ1-3 | . | TRBV27 | TGTGCCAGCAGTTTGTCTCCGAGTCTCTCTGGAAACACCATATATTTT | CASSLSPSLSGNTIYF
. | TRBJ2-3 | TRBD2 | TRBV6-1 | TGTGCCAGCAGTGGGCTAGCGGGGAGCGCAGATACGCAGTATTTT | CASSGLAGSADTQYF
. | TRBJ2-7 | TRBD2 | TRBV7-6 | TGTGCCAGCAGCTTAGCGCCCGCGGGGGGTTCCTACGAGCAGTACTTC | CASSLAPAGGSYEQYF
. | TRBJ1-6 | . | TRBV2 | TGTGCCAGCAGGACAGAGAACTCCTATAATTCACCCCTCCACTTT | CASRTENSYNSPLHF
once | TRBJ1-6 | . | TRBV4-2 | TGTGCCAGCAGCCAAGCTGTGGACACAGCCTCCTATAATTCACCCCTCCACTTT | CASSQAVDTASYNSPLHF
. | TRBJ2-7 | . | TRBV5-4 | TGTGCCAGCAGCTTGCCAGGGATAGACGAGCAGTACTTC | CASSLPGIDEQYF
. | TRBJ2-6 | . | TRBV4-2 | TGTGCCAGCAGCCAAGATCGGGACACCTACTCTGGGGCCAACGTCCTGACTTTC | CASSQDRDTYSGANVLTF
. | TRBJ1-2 | . | TRBV6-1 | TGTGCCAGCAGTCCACTAAGGGGCAGCTATGGCTACACCTTC | CASSPLRGSYGYTF
. | TRBJ2-7 | TRBD1 | TRBV4-1 | TGCGCCAGCAGCCAATCCGGGACAGGGCCCCTCTCCTACGAGCAGTACTTC | CASSQSGTGPLSYEQYF
. | TRBJ2-1 | TRBD2 | TRBV30 | TGTGCCTCAACTAGCGGAGGGGACAATGAGCAGTTCTTC | CASTSGGDNEQFF
once | TRBJ1-1 | . | TRBV29-1 | TGCAGCGTACGGACAGACCAGAACACTGAAGCTTTCTTT | CSVRTDQNTEAFF
. | TRBJ2-1 | . | TRBV4-2 | TGTGCCAGCAGCGTTAACAGGGCGGAGCAGTTCTTC | CASSVNRAEQFF
. | TRBJ1-1 | . | TRBV6-6 | TGTGCCAGCAGTTATGGGGACTATGAAGCTTTCTTT | CASSYGDYEAFF
few | TRBJ1-2 | . | TRBV2 | TGTGCCAGCAAAGCCTTCAGGGTCTATGGCTACACCTTC | CASKAFRVYGYTF
. | TRBJ1-1 | . | TRBV5-1 | TGCGCCAGCACCCTTGGTGGGGGGGGTACTGAAGCTTTCTTT | CASTLGGGGTEAFF
. | TRBJ2-7 | TRBD1 | TRBV5-1 | TGCGCCAGCAGCTTTTCTCTGGGACAGTCCTACGAGCAGTACTTC | CASSFSLGQSYEQYF
. | TRBJ1-4 | . | TRBV15 | TGTGCCACCAGCAGAACCGCGGGAGCAACTAATGAAAAACTGTTTTTT | CATSRTAGATNEKLFF
. | TRBJ2-2 | TRBD1 | TRBV4-1 | TGCGCCAGCCGACAACGGGGACAGGGTAACGGGGAGCTGTTTTTT | CASRQRGQGNGELFF
. | TRBJ2-1 | . | TRBV4-3 | TGCGCCAGCAGCCAAGTATTCGGGAATGAGCAGTTCTTC | CASSQVFGNEQFF
. | TRBJ2-7 | . | TRBV4-2 | TGTGCCAGCAGCCAAGACGAGAGGGCTCGGGACAAGATCGCCGACGAGCAGTACTTC | CASSQDERARDKIADEQYF
. | TRBJ2-7 | TRBD1 | TRBV6-1 | TGTGCCAGCAGTGAAGGGCCGACAGGGGATCGGGAGCAGTACTTC | CASSEGPTGDREQYF
. | TRBJ1-5 | . | TRBV5-4 | TGTGCCAGCAGCTTAGACGGACACCAGCCCCAGCATTTT | CASSLDGHQPQHF
few | TRBJ2-7 | . | TRBV5-6 | TGTGCCAGCAGCTTGGACAGACTATTCTACGGGGGCGAGCAGTACTTC | CASSLDRLFYGGEQYF
. | TRBJ2-7 | TRBD1 | TRBV6-5 | TGTGCCAGCAGAAATACCGGGACAGGGCACGAGCAGTACTTC | CASRNTGTGHEQYF
. | TRBJ1-1 | . | TRBV7-8 | TGTGCCAGCAGCTTGGCAGGGCCGAACACTGAAGCTTTCTTT | CASSLAGPNTEAFF
. | TRBJ1-6 | . | TRBV2 | TGTGCCAGCAGTGAAGCGCCTAGAAACACCCATTCACCCCTCCACTTT | CASSEAPRNTHSPLHF
. | TRBJ2-3 | TRBD1 | TRBV7-8 | TGTGCCAGCAGCAACCGGGACAGGGAGACAGATACGCAGTATTTT | CASSNRDRETDTQYF
. | TRBJ2-7 | . | TRBV4-1 | TGCGCCAGCAGCACTCTGGAGGGGGCGCGGAACGAGCAGTACTTC | CASSTLEGARNEQYF
. | TRBJ1-5 | . | TRBV10-3 | TGTGCCATACAAATCAGACTAGCCCAGCATTTT | CAIQIRLAQHF
. | TRBJ2-1 | TRBD2 | TRBV5-1 | TGCGCCAGCAGCTTGAAAACTAGCGTCTTCTACAATGAGCAGTTCTTC | CASSLKTSVFYNEQFF
. | TRBJ2-2 | TRBD2 | TRBV2 | TGTGCCAGCAGTGGGAGACTAGCGGGGAGCACCGGGGAGCTGTTTTTT | CASSGRLAGSTGELFF
. | TRBJ2-2 | . | TRBV18 | TGTGCCAGCTTACAGGACAGCACCGGGGAGCTGTTTTTT | CASLQDSTGELFF
few | TRBJ1-4 | . | TRBV12-5 | TGTGCTAGTGGTTTTCAAGGGGCCGCAACTAATGAAAAACTGTTTTTT | CASGFQGAATNEKLFF
. | TRBJ1-1 | . | TRBV6-5 | TGTGCCAGCGGTGGGGGGGCCCCTGAAGCTTTCTTT | CASGGGAPEAFF
. | TRBJ1-5 | . | TRBV25-1 | TGTGCCAGCAGTGCGGACACTACCTGGCAGCCCCAGCATTTT | CASSADTTWQPQHF
. | TRBJ1-1 | . | TRBV29-1 | TGCAGCGTCTACGCAGGGCTAACCACTGAAGCTTTCTTT | CSVYAGLTTEAFF
. | TRBJ2-5 | . | TRBV14 | TGTGCCAGCAGCCTCCTCTTGGGCGAGACCCAGTACTTC | CASSLLLGETQYF
. | TRBJ2-2 | . | TRBV21-1 | TGTGCCAGCAGCTTGAACGCTCTCGGGAACACCGGGGAGCTGTTTTTT | CASSLNALGNTGELFF
. | TRBJ1-5 | . | TRBV2 | TGTGCCAGCAGCTCTGGGGCAGGGCTGTGGCCCCAGCATTTT | CASSSGAGLWPQHF
once | TRBJ2-2 | TRBD2 | TRBV7-9 | TGTGCCAGCAGCCCGGGACTAGCGAACACCGGGGAGCTGTTTTTT | CASSPGLANTGELFF
. | TRBJ2-7 | . | TRBV7-9 | TGTGCCAGCAGCTCCCCCAAGACTCGTTACGAGCAGTACTTC | CASSSPKTRYEQYF